The sequence of this TCR beta chain was determined in a study of PD-L1 blockade in urothelial cancer. The overall study: The study started patients on atezolizumab around 2014, giving 1,200 mg intravenously every 3 weeks. After treatment start, blood was analyzed at 3 weeks (second dose) and at 6 weeks. About 90% of the roughly 29 patients were men who had bladder-origin urothelial cancer. Notes on the study in general: Durable-benefit cases showed more tumor-associated blood clone expansion at 3 weeks.

The data were produced by immunoSEQ multiplex PCR, yet TCRdb's version contains in-frame clones alone and is incomplete. Of under 70,000 clones in the sample, less than 90% were seen once. Deletions cut 6 bases from V and 1 base from J, with 19 bases between. The CDR3 is made up of 16 amino acids. CDR1 is MGHRA and CDR2 is YSYEKL in the germline V gene. The time point denotes: pretreatment peripheral blood. About this clone: The antigen is not known.

This TCR came from a man between 65 and 85 years old with urothelial cancer. This specimen was PBMCs, taken around atezolizumab (anti-PD-L1) treatment. This sequence joins TRBV4-1 and TRBJ2-7, with a weak D call TRBD2 (5 bases). CDR3 amino acids: CASSQSGLRNSYEQYF. DNA of the CDR3: TGCGCCAGCAGTCAGTCCGGACTCCGTAATTCCTACGAGCAGTACTTC.